This TCR beta chain is drawn from a study of blood T cell repertoires in COVID-19. Sequencing was performed with immunoSEQ multiplex PCR; in TCRdb, only in-frame clones are kept and a portion is missing. The table records some 170,000 clones, roughly 87% of them present only once. The CDR3 loop spans 15 amino acids. CDR1 LNHDA and CDR2 SQIVND come from the germline V gene (reference sequence). The V gene end was trimmed by 3 bases and the J gene end by 5 bases; junction bases not matched to a gene: 4. Sequencing input: PBMCs or T cells enriched from blood (not recorded which). This clonotype was obtained from a human donor with acute COVID-19. The donor label of this sample is uncertain. The chain uses TRBV19 and TRBJ2-2, with 9 positions matching TRBD1. The CDR3 DNA reads TGTGCCAGTAGTATCCAGGACAGGGGTACCGGGGAGCTGTTTTTT. Protein product: CASSIQDRGTGELFF.